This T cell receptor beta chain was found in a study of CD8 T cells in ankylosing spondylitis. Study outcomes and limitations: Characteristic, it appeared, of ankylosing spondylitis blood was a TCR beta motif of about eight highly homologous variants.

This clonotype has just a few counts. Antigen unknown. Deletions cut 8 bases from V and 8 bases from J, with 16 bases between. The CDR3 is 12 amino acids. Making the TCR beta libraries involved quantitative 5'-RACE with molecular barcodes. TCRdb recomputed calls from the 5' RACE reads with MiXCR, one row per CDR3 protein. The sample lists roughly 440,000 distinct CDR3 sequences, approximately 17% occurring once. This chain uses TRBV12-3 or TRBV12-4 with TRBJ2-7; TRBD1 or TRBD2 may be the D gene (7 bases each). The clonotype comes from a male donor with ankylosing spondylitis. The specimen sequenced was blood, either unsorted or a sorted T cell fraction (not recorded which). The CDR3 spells CASGTAGGKQYF. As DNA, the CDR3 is TGTGCCAGCGGGACAGCCGGGGGGAAGCAGTACTTC.